This TCR beta chain came from a study of shared clonotypes between healthy human individuals. Details on this clone: Antigen specificity is unknown.

Study observations and caveats: Clonotype sharing levels among donors were expected to vary with sequencing depth.

Sorted subsets were amplified in replicate PCRs using 200 ng DNA, roughly 30,000 T cell genomes. This table comes from immunoSEQ multiplex PCR, and its TCRdb copy is limited to in-frame clones, with some not included. This sample has some 1 million clones, with around 74% found just once. Between the trimmed V and J ends, which lost 0 bases and 7 bases, there was a span of 13 bases. Per the germline V gene, CDR1 is LGHNA and CDR2 is YNFKEQ. The CDR3 runs to 15 residues. This receptor was identified in a young man in good health. The source material was memory CD4+ T cells sorted from blood. As to subset: CD45RA-negative fraction. The chain uses TRBV4-2 and TRBJ1-5; possibly TRBD1 for D (5 bases). CDR3 nucleotide sequence: TGTGCCAGCAGCCAAGAGTGGTCAGGGAAGCAGCCCCAGCATTTT. This encodes CASSQEWSGKQPQHF.